This T cell receptor beta chain was found in a study of persistence of HIV-infected CD4 T cells. Study-wide points: The rare CMV-responding cells with HIV-1 proviruses were not separately TCR-sequenced. Within sorted populations, more oligoclonal TCRs accompanied more oligoclonal proviruses.

This nonspecific control used anti-CD3/anti-CD28 bead stimulation of CD4+ T cells. Responding CD4+ T cells were sorted by upregulation of both CD40 ligand and CD69. Stimulated PBMCs had first been depleted of CD8+ T cells. CDR3 length: 13 amino acids. Trimming removed 0 bases at V and 1 base at J, with 6 bases between. The germline V gene has CDR1 SQVTM and CDR2 ANQGSEA. Of note for this clone: Its antigen is not identified.

The libraries were made with immunoSEQ version 4 in survey mode. Sequencing was performed with immunoSEQ multiplex PCR; in TCRdb, only in-frame clones are kept and a portion is missing. The sample holds about 45,000 clones, about 88% seen once. The TCR comes from an adult woman with HIV who was CMV-seropositive. The sequencing used CD4+ T cells sorted from PBMCs after approximately 19-hour stimulation, collected from a patient who received antiretroviral therapy. The J gene is TRBJ1-2, the V gene TRBV29-1; D is undetermined. The CDR3 protein is CSVEENLNYGYTF. The CDR3 bases are TGCAGCGTTGAAGAGAACCTTAACTATGGCTACACCTTC.